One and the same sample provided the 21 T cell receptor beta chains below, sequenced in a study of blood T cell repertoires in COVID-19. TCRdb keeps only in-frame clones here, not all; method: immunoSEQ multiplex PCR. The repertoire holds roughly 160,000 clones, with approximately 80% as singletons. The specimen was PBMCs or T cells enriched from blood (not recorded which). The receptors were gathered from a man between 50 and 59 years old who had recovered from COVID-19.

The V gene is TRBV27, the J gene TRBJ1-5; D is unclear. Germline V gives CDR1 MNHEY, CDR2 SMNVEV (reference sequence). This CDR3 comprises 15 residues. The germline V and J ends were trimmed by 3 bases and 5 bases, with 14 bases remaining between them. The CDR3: CASSFRPGGDQPQHF. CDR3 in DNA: TGTGCCAGCAGTTTTAGACCAGGAGGTGATCAGCCCCAGCATTTT.

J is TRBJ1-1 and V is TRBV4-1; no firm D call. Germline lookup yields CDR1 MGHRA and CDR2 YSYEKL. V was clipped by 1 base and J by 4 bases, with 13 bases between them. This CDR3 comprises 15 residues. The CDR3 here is CASSQASGWGTEAFF. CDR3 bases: TGCGCCAGCAGCCAAGCCTCGGGGTGGGGCACTGAAGCTTTCTTT.

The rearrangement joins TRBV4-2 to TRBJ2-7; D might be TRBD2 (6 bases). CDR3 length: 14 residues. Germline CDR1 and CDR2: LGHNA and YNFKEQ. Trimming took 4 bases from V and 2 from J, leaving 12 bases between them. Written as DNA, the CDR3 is TGTGCCAGCAGCCCGGGACTGATAACCTACGAGCAGTACTTC. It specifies CASSPGLITYEQYF.

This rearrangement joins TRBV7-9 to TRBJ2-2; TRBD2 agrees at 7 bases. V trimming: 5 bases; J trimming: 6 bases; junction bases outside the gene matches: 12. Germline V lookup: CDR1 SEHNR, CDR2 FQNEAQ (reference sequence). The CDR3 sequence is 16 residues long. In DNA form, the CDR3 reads TGTGCCAGCAGCCCGAGATGGGACTACTCCTCCGGGGAGCTGTTTTTT. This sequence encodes CASSPRWDYSSGELFF.

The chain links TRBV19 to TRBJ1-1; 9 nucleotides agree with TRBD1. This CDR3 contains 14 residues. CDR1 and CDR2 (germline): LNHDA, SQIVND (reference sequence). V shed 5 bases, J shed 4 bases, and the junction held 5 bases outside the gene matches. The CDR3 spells CASSPLTGGTEAFF. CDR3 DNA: TGTGCCAGTAGTCCTCTGACAGGGGGCACTGAAGCTTTCTTT.

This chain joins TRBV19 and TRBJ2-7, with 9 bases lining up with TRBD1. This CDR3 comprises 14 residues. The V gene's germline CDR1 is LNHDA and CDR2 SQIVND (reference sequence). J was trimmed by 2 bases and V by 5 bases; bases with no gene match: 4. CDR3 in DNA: TGTGCCAGTAGTCCCTGGACAGGGGCCTACGAGCAGTACTTC. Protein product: CASSPWTGAYEQYF.

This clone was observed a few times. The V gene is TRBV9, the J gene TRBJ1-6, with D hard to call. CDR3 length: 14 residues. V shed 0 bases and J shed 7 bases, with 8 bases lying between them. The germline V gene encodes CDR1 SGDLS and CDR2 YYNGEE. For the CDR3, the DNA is TGTGCCAGCAGCGTAGACTTTCGGAATTCACCCCTCCACTTT. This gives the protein CASSVDFRNSPLHF.

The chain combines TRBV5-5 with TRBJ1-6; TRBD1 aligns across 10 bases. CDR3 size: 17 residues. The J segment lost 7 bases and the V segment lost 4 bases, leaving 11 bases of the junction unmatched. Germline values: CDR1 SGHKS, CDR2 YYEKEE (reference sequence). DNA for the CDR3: TGTGCCAGCAGCCCTGGCATGGGACAGGGGAGAAATTCACCCCTCCACTTT. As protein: CASSPGMGQGRNSPLHF. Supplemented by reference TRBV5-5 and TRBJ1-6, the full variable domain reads DAGVTQSPTHLIKTRGQQVTLRCSPISGHKSVSWYQQVLGQGPQFIFQYYEKEERGRGNFPDRFSARQFPNYSSELNVNALLLGDSALYLCASSPGMGQGRNSPLHFGNGTRLTVT.

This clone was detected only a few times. This CDR3 is CASSKQGGYEQYF. The CDR3 DNA reads TGTGCCAGCAGTAAACAGGGGGGCTACGAGCAGTACTTC. This chain connects TRBV6-5 to TRBJ2-7, with 8 bases fitting TRBD1. In germline, CDR1 is MNHEY, CDR2 SVGAGI. The CDR3 is made up of 13 amino acids. V shed 5 bases, J shed 3 bases, and the junction held 3 bases outside the gene matches.

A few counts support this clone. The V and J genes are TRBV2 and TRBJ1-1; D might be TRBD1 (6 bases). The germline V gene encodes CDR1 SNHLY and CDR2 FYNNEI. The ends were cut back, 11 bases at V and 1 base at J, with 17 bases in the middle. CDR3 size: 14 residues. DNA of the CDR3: TGTGCCTCCGTCCCATCAGGGGCGAACACTGAAGCTTTCTTT. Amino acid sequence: CASVPSGANTEAFF.

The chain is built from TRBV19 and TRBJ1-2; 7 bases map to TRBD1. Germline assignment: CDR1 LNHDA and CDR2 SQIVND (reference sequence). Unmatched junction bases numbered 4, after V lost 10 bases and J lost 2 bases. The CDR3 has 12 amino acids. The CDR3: CATGQENYGYTF. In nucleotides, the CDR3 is TGTGCCACCGGACAGGAGAACTATGGCTACACCTTC.

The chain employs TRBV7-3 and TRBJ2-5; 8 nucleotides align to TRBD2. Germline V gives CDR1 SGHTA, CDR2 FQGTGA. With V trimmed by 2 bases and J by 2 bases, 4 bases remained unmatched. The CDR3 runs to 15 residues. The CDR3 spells CASSLVAGIQETQYF. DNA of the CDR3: TGTGCCAGCAGCTTAGTAGCGGGGATTCAAGAGACCCAGTACTTC.

The CDR3 here is CASSLGQGPPEQYF. CDR3 bases: TGCGCCAGCAGCTTGGGACAGGGTCCGCCCGAGCAGTACTTC. The V call is TRBV5-1, the J call TRBJ2-7, with 7 nucleotides matching TRBD1. The CDR3 contains 14 residues. Trimming took 0 bases from V and 6 from J; bases not matched to a gene: 6. Germline V CDR1 and CDR2: SGHRS, YFSETQ.

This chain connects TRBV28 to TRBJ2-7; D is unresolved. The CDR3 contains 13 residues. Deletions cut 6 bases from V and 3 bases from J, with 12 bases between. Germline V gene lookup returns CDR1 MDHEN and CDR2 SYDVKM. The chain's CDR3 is CASRDLDGYEQYF. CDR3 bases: TGTGCCAGCAGGGATCTAGATGGCTACGAGCAGTACTTC.

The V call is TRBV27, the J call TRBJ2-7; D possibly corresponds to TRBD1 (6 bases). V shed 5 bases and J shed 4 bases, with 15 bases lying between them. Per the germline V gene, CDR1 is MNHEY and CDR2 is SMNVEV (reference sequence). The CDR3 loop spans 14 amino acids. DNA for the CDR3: TGTGCCAGCAGTCCGAAGGACAGACATTACGAGCAGTACTTC. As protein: CASSPKDRHYEQYF.

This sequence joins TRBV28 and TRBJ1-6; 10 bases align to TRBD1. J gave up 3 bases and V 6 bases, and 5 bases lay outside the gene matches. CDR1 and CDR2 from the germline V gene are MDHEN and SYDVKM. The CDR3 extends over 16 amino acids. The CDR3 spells CASSGQGVGYNSPLHF. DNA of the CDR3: TGTGCCAGCAGCGGACAGGGGGTTGGCTATAATTCACCCCTCCACTTT.

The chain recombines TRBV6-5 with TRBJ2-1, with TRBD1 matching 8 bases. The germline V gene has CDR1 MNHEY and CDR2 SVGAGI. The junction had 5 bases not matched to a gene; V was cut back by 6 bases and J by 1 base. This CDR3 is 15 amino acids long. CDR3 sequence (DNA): TGTGCCAGCAGCCGCGGACAGGGTTCCTACAATGAGCAGTTCTTC. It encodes CASSRGQGSYNEQFF.

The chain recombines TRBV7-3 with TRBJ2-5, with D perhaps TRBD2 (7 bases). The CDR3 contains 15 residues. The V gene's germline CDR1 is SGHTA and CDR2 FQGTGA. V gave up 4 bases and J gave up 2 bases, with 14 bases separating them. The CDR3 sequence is CASSSLAGAQETQYF. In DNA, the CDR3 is TGTGCCAGCAGCTCCCTGGCGGGGGCACAAGAGACCCAGTACTTC.

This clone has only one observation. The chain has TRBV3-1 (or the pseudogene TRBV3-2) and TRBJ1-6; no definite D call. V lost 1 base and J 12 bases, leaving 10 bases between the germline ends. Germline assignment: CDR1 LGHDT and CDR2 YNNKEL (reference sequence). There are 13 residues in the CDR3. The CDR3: CASSQGGPLPLHF. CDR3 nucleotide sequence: TGTGCCAGCAGCCAAGGAGGCCCTTTACCCCTCCACTTT.

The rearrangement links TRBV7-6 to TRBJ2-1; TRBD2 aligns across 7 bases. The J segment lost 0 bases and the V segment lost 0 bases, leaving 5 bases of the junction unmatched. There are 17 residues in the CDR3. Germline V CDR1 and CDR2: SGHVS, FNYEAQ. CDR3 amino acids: CASSLAWGGSSYNEQFF. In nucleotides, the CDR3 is TGTGCCAGCAGCTTAGCGTGGGGGGGGAGCTCCTACAATGAGCAGTTCTTC.

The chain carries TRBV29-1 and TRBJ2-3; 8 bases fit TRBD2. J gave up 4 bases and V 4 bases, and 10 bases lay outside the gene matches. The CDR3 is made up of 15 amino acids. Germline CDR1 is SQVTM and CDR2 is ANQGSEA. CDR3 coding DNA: TGCAGCGTTGCTGCGGGACTAGGAGGCGCAGATACGCAGTATTTT. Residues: CSVAAGLGGADTQYF.